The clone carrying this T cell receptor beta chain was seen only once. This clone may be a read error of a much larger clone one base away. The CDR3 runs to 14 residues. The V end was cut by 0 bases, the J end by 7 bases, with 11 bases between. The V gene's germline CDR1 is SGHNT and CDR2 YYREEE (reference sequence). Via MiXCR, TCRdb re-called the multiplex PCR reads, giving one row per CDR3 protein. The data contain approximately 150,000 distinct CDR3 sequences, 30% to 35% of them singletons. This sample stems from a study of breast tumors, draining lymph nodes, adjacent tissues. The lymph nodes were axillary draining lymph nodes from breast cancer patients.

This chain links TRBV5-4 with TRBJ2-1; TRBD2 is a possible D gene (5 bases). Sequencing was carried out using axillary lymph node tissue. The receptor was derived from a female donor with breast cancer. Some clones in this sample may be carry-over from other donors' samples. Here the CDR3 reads CASSLAGRTNEQFF. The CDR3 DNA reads TGTGCCAGCAGCTTGGCCGGACGGACTAATGAGCAGTTCTTC. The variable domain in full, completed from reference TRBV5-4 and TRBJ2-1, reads ETGVTQSPTHLIKTRGQQVTLRCSSQSGHNTVSWYQQALGQGPQFIFQYYREEENGRGNFPPRFSGLQFPNYSSELNVNALELDDSALYLCASSLAGRTNEQFFGPGTRLTVL.